Sequencing of this TCR beta chain was carried out in a study of OX40 agonist ivuxolimab in advanced cancers. The CDR3 spans 15 residues. Autoimmune disease history or systemic immunosuppression led to patient exclusion. Some clones are missing from TCRdb's copy, which holds only in-frame ones; the method was immunoSEQ multiplex PCR. Here the sample spans tens of thousands of clones, 87% being singletons. For this clone: Antigen unknown.

Overall study results and limits: Normalized T-cell clonal expansion was also low in a subset of nonresponders.

The rearrangement uses TRBV21-1 and TRBJ1-6; the table's TRBD1 call for D was not verified on the DNA. TRBV21-1 corresponds to a pseudogene. The TCR comes from an adult with an advanced solid tumor such as melanoma, head and neck, liver or kidney cancer. The sequenced sample was CD4+ or CD8+ T cells sorted from blood, obtained in a trial of the OX40 agonist ivuxolimab. DNA of the CDR3: TGTGCCAGCAGCAAAAGTGGGGACAGGGTATCACCCCTCCACTTT. It specifies CASSKSGDRVSPLHF.